This T cell receptor (beta chain) is drawn from a study of T-cell reconstitution after alpha-beta-depleted transplantation in children. Study results and caveats: Reported findings indicate that, about two months after transplant, alpha-beta T cells came from several hundred expanded clones, which were derived from non-depleted graft cells. T-cell numbers and diversity one year post-transplant derived largely from freshly generated T cells.

Deletions cut 0 bases from V and 5 bases from J, with 10 bases between. The germline gives CDR1 DFQATT, CDR2 SNEGSKA (reference sequence). This CDR3 comprises 14 residues. Using unique molecular identifiers, the investigators prepared the TCRbeta library. TCRdb re-called the PCR reads through MiXCR, storing one row per CDR3 protein. The table includes some 840,000 distinct CDR3 sequences, about 15% detected once. This clonotype was seen at least ten times. The target antigen is unknown. The receptor comes from a male patient aged 10 to 17 who had a stem cell transplant for acute lymphoblastic leukemia, so the T cells may come from the graft donor. The J gene is TRBJ2-2, the V gene TRBV20-1; the D is unclear. Sequences were derived from PBMCs, mostly from graft donor cells, sampled 360 days after TCRalphabeta/CD19-depleted stem cell transplant. Here the CDR3 reads CSARDLLGTGELFF. The CDR3 nucleotides read TGCAGTGCTAGAGACCTACTGGGGACCGGGGAGCTGTTTTTT.